A selection of T cell receptor beta chains follows, all from one sample in a study of Graves' ophthalmopathy and Graves' hyperthyroidism. TCRdb itself ran the multiplex PCR reads through MiXCR, one entry per CDR3 protein. The sample has 400,000 to 450,000 distinct CDR3 sequences, 20% to 25% seen once. The sample was peripheral blood. These receptors all stem from a woman under 30 with stable Graves' hyperthyroidism. Each CDR3 is given without its conserved first and last residue. The order of the fields is V gene, J gene, CDR3 protein.

v_gene: TRBV7-9; j_gene: TRBJ1-1; CDR3aa: ASREGGTEAF
v_gene: TRBV19; j_gene: TRBJ1-5; CDR3aa: ASNRVIGNQPQH
v_gene: TRBV4-1; j_gene: TRBJ2-5; CDR3aa: ASSTSGTTQETQY
v_gene: TRBV30; j_gene: TRBJ1-2; CDR3aa: AWSVVPRGDLNYGYT
v_gene: TRBV20-1; j_gene: TRBJ1-1; CDR3aa: SARGIRGRDEAF
v_gene: TRBV28; j_gene: TRBJ2-7; CDR3aa: ASRTPGQGRSYEQY
v_gene: TRBV7-8; j_gene: TRBJ2-5; CDR3aa: ASSLWASGDQETQY
v_gene: TRBV4-3; j_gene: TRBJ1-1; CDR3aa: ASSQEFGALATEAF
v_gene: TRBV27; j_gene: TRBJ1-1; CDR3aa: ASSLTGLTTEAC
v_gene: TRBV12-3/TRBV12-4; j_gene: TRBJ1-1; CDR3aa: ASKIQGTKNTEAF
v_gene: TRBV29-1; j_gene: TRBJ2-7; CDR3aa: IVKLAGGPYEQY
v_gene: TRBV28; j_gene: TRBJ1-1; CDR3aa: ASSLARGQLTEAF
v_gene: TRBV3-1; j_gene: TRBJ1-3; CDR3aa: ASSQDFAGDSGNTIY
v_gene: TRBV20-1; j_gene: TRBJ2-5; CDR3aa: SANGGGGRETQY
v_gene: TRBV6-5; j_gene: TRBJ2-5; CDR3aa: ASSYSRLGQETQY
v_gene: TRBV6-2/TRBV6-3; j_gene: TRBJ2-4; CDR3aa: ASTEPPKNIQY
v_gene: TRBV27; j_gene: TRBJ2-2; CDR3aa: ASSLEEAAGELF
v_gene: TRBV5-1; j_gene: TRBJ2-5; CDR3aa: ASSLTSGLQETQY
v_gene: TRBV12-3/TRBV12-4; j_gene: TRBJ2-7; CDR3aa: ASSPDRGREQY
v_gene: TRBV27; j_gene: TRBJ2-5; CDR3aa: ASSLSPTGGQETQY
v_gene: TRBV11-1; j_gene: TRBJ2-2; CDR3aa: ASSSWMFLAGDDTGELF
v_gene: TRBV29-1; j_gene: TRBJ1-1; CDR3aa: SVSGTASTEAF
v_gene: TRBV18; j_gene: TRBJ2-7; CDR3aa: ASSPTDRRVYEQY
v_gene: TRBV24-1; j_gene: TRBJ2-2; CDR3aa: ATSDRGQGVTGELF
v_gene: TRBV18; j_gene: TRBJ2-7; CDR3aa: ASSPPSQGRLY
v_gene: TRBV11-2; j_gene: TRBJ2-2; CDR3aa: ASSLDEGPTDTGELF
v_gene: TRBV7-2; j_gene: TRBJ2-7; CDR3aa: ASSLAASGYEQY
v_gene: TRBV7-3; j_gene: TRBJ2-2; CDR3aa: ASSLTRPGELF
v_gene: TRBV12-3/TRBV12-4; j_gene: TRBJ1-3; CDR3aa: ASSLRVSSSGNTIY
v_gene: TRBV12-3/TRBV12-4; j_gene: TRBJ2-5; CDR3aa: ASSTPFSGGYEETQY
v_gene: TRBV25-1; j_gene: TRBJ2-7; CDR3aa: ASSERGLNYEQY
v_gene: TRBV6-2/TRBV6-3; j_gene: TRBJ1-1; CDR3aa: ASSYLEGWIKVTEAF
v_gene: TRBV7-9; j_gene: TRBJ2-5; CDR3aa: ASSATSVETQY
v_gene: TRBV24-1; j_gene: TRBJ2-7; CDR3aa: ATSELQGPEQY
v_gene: TRBV29-1; j_gene: TRBJ2-7; CDR3aa: SVRDRGLYAQY
v_gene: TRBV6-4; j_gene: TRBJ1-1; CDR3aa: ASMGSLNTEAF
v_gene: TRBV28; j_gene: TRBJ1-6; CDR3aa: ASSGQRNSPLH
v_gene: TRBV6-1; j_gene: TRBJ1-5; CDR3aa: ASSDRDTRNQPQH
v_gene: TRBV7-8; j_gene: TRBJ2-5; CDR3aa: ASSLWDRGRQETQY
v_gene: TRBV29-1; j_gene: TRBJ2-7; CDR3aa: SASGQGSEQY
v_gene: TRBV20-1; j_gene: TRBJ2-7; CDR3aa: SAREAEREQY
v_gene: TRBV6-2/TRBV6-3; j_gene: TRBJ2-5; CDR3aa: ASSYSNRDPQETKY
v_gene: TRBV29-1; j_gene: TRBJ2-1; CDR3aa: SVLRTGSYNEKF